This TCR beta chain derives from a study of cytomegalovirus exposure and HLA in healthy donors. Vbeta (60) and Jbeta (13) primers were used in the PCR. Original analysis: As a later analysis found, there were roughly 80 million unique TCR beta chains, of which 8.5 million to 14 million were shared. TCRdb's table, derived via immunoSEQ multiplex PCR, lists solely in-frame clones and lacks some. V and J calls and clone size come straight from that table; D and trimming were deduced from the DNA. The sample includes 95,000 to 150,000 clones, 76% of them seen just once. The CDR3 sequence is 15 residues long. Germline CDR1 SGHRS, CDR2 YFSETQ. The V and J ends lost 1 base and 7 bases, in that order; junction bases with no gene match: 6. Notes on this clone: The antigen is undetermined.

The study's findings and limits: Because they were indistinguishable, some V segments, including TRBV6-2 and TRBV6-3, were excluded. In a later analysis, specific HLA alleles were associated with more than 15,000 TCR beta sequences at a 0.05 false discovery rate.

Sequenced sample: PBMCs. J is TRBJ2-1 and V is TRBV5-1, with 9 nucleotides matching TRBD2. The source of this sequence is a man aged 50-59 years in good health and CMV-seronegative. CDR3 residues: CASSLSGGGANEQFF. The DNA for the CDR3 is TGCGCCAGCAGCTTGTCCGGCGGGGGGGCAAATGAGCAGTTCTTC.